Listed below are T cell receptor beta chains from one sample, sequenced in a study of shared clonotypes between healthy human individuals. TCRdb's copy holds only in-frame clones and misses some; the assay was immunoSEQ multiplex PCR. The repertoire holds about 1.5 million clones, roughly 98% seen once, with 0.4% to 0.45% in the top ten. The sequencing input was naive CD4+ T cells sorted from blood. Source of these receptors: a man aged 30 to 45 in good health. Each CDR3 is given with its conserved first and last residue. D genes are given only for firm matches. Expanded clones are given a class, and other clones once, few, many or no size at all.

clone size: NA
J gene: TRBJ2-1
D gene: NA
V gene: TRBV19
CDR3 protein: CASSPDRAGFGGGGYNEQFF
CDR3 DNA: TGTGCCAGTAGTCCCGACCGGGCGGGGTTCGGGGGAGGTGGCTACAATGAGCAGTTCTTC

clone size: NA
J gene: TRBJ2-7
D gene: TRBD2
V gene: TRBV5-1
CDR3 protein: CASSLAGSRYEQYF
CDR3 DNA: TGCGCCAGCAGTTTAGCGGGGAGTAGATACGAGCAGTACTTC

clone size: NA
J gene: TRBJ2-3
D gene: TRBD2
V gene: TRBV5-1
CDR3 protein: CASSPSGLAGTRSNSHTQYF
CDR3 DNA: TGCGCCAGCAGCCCGTCTGGGCTAGCGGGGACCAGGTCGAATTCCCATACGCAGTATTTT

clone size: NA
J gene: TRBJ2-5
D gene: TRBD2
V gene: TRBV5-6
CDR3 protein: CASRPRTSGPWETQYF
CDR3 DNA: TGTGCCAGCAGGCCCAGGACTAGCGGCCCCTGGGAGACCCAGTACTTC

clone size: once
J gene: TRBJ1-3
D gene: NA
V gene: TRBV7-3
CDR3 protein: CASSRPGGTIYF
CDR3 DNA: TGTGCCAGCAGCCGACCCGGAGGCACCATATATTTT

clone size: NA
J gene: TRBJ2-3
D gene: NA
V gene: TRBV19
CDR3 protein: CATSRRGRETDTQYF
CDR3 DNA: TGTGCCACCAGCCGACGGGGGCGGGAGACAGATACGCAGTATTTT

clone size: NA
J gene: TRBJ2-3
D gene: NA
V gene: TRBV7-3
CDR3 protein: CASSLAGLNTQYF
CDR3 DNA: TGTGCCAGCAGCTTAGCGGGTTTGAATACGCAGTATTTT

clone size: NA
J gene: TRBJ2-5
D gene: TRBD2
V gene: TRBV4-1
CDR3 protein: CASSQEPAGAGETQYF
CDR3 DNA: TGCGCCAGCAGCCAAGAGCCAGCGGGAGCAGGAGAGACCCAGTACTTC

clone size: once
J gene: TRBJ2-7
D gene: TRBD1
V gene: TRBV19
CDR3 protein: CASSIRGLIYEQYF
CDR3 DNA: TGTGCCAGTAGTATAAGGGGGCTGATCTACGAGCAGTACTTC

clone size: NA
J gene: TRBJ2-5
D gene: TRBD1
V gene: TRBV5-4
CDR3 protein: CASSTPTGLETQYF
CDR3 DNA: TGTGCCAGCAGCACGCCGACAGGGTTAGAGACCCAGTACTTC

clone size: NA
J gene: TRBJ1-6
D gene: TRBD1
V gene: TRBV7-9
CDR3 protein: CASSSHLGQGALSYSPLHF
CDR3 DNA: TGTGCCAGCAGCTCCCATCTTGGACAGGGGGCGTTAAGCTACTCACCCCTCCACTTT

clone size: NA
J gene: TRBJ1-2
D gene: NA
V gene: TRBV18
CDR3 protein: CASSTGADSGYTF
CDR3 DNA: TGTGCCAGCTCAACCGGTGCCGATAGTGGCTACACCTTC

clone size: NA
J gene: TRBJ2-5
D gene: TRBD1
V gene: TRBV5-1
CDR3 protein: CASSSDRGRTQETQYF
CDR3 DNA: TGCGCCAGCAGCTCAGACAGGGGGCGAACTCAAGAGACCCAGTACTTC

clone size: once
J gene: TRBJ2-1
D gene: NA
V gene: TRBV2
CDR3 protein: CASSEGTTAFF
CDR3 DNA: TGTGCCAGCAGTGAAGGGACGACCGCCTTCTTC

clone size: NA
J gene: TRBJ2-1
D gene: NA
V gene: TRBV5-1
CDR3 protein: CASSEPGPRMFF
CDR3 DNA: TGCGCCAGCAGCGAACCGGGACCGCGTATGTTCTTC

clone size: NA
J gene: TRBJ2-1
D gene: TRBD2
V gene: TRBV11-3
CDR3 protein: CASSEGVGLAFNEQFF
CDR3 DNA: TGTGCCAGCAGCGAAGGCGTGGGACTAGCCTTCAATGAGCAGTTCTTC

clone size: NA
J gene: TRBJ2-1
D gene: NA
V gene: TRBV5-1
CDR3 protein: CASSRGQASSYNEQFF
CDR3 DNA: TGCGCCAGCAGCAGGGGACAAGCGAGCTCCTACAATGAGCAGTTCTTC

clone size: NA
J gene: TRBJ1-1
D gene: NA
V gene: TRBV20-1
CDR3 protein: CSARELGLAFF
CDR3 DNA: TGCAGTGCTAGAGAATTGGGGCTTGCTTTCTTT

clone size: NA
J gene: TRBJ2-1
D gene: NA
V gene: TRBV9
CDR3 protein: CASSPRAQGYNEQFF
CDR3 DNA: TGTGCCAGCAGCCCGAGGGCCCAGGGCTACAATGAGCAGTTCTTC

clone size: once
J gene: TRBJ2-1
D gene: TRBD2
V gene: TRBV19
CDR3 protein: CASGTSGRKISYNEQFF
CDR3 DNA: TGTGCCAGCGGGACTAGCGGGAGAAAAATCTCCTACAATGAGCAGTTCTTC

clone size: few
J gene: TRBJ2-1
D gene: TRBD2
V gene: TRBV19
CDR3 protein: CASSASGSSYNEQFF
CDR3 DNA: TGTGCCAGTAGTGCTAGCGGGAGCTCCTACAATGAGCAGTTCTTC

clone size: NA
J gene: TRBJ2-4
D gene: NA
V gene: TRBV5-1
CDR3 protein: CASSLEQGGAGNIQYF
CDR3 DNA: TGCGCCAGCAGCTTGGAACAAGGGGGCGCGGGGAACATTCAGTACTTC

clone size: NA
J gene: TRBJ2-7
D gene: NA
V gene: TRBV29-1
CDR3 protein: CSVSGDPYEQYF
CDR3 DNA: TGCAGCGTGTCAGGGGATCCCTACGAGCAGTACTTC

clone size: NA
J gene: TRBJ2-1
D gene: NA
V gene: TRBV29-1
CDR3 protein: CSGSSSAYNEQFF
CDR3 DNA: TGCAGCGGCAGTTCATCTGCCTACAATGAGCAGTTCTTC